The clone carrying this T cell receptor (beta chain) was detected only a few times. The antigen is undetermined. This specimen comes from a study of CD8 T cells in ankylosing spondylitis. Study-level findings and limits: Characteristic of ankylosing spondylitis blood, it appeared, was a TCR beta motif comprising roughly eight highly homologous variants. Disease-linked clones, CD8+, were relatively rare in peripheral blood. Disease-associated clones were reportedly significantly overrepresented in matched ankylosing spondylitis synovial fluid.

The CDR3 extends over 14 amino acids. Germline V gene sequence: CDR1 SGDLS, CDR2 YYNGEE. Trimming pared 0 bases from V and 2 bases from J, leaving 9 bases between. TCRdb reprocessed the 5' RACE reads via MiXCR and lists one record per CDR3 protein. This table has about 250,000 distinct CDR3 sequences, 18% appearing once. The specimen sequenced was blood, either unsorted or a sorted T cell fraction (not recorded which). The receptor was isolated from a male donor with ankylosing spondylitis or in good health (not recorded which). This chain uses TRBV9 with TRBJ2-7; D is undetermined. CDR3 sequence (DNA): TGTGCCAGCAGCGTAGATGGGGATACCTACGAGCAGTACTTC. Amino acids: CASSVDGDTYEQYF.